This T cell receptor (beta chain) emerged from a study of T cell responses to AZD1222 COVID-19 vaccine. About this clone: The antigen is not known.

Sequencing was performed with immunoSEQ multiplex PCR; in TCRdb, only in-frame clones are kept and a portion is missing. The sample carries about 140,000 clones, around 90% recorded once. CDR1 and CDR2 (germline): SGHRS, YFSETQ. This CDR3 region has 13 residues. V lost 3 bases and J lost 3, with 9 bases in between. Study conclusions and caveats: Reportedly, close to half of spike-specific TCRs are directed against unmutated variant regions. Sampling that yielded the repertoires occurred only after the peak T cell response.

This sequence was found in an adult who received the AZD1222 COVID-19 vaccine. The V call is TRBV5-1, the J call TRBJ1-1; the D gene is possibly TRBD1 (6 bases). The specimen comprised peripheral blood, sampled 28 days after the second AZD1222 dose. The CDR3 DNA follows: TGCGCCAGCAGCTATCGGACAGACACTGAAGCTTTCTTT. Translation: CASSYRTDTEAFF.